These 23 T cell receptor beta chains were all obtained from the same sample, sequenced in a study of T cells in Graves' hyperthyroidism and ophthalmopathy. RNA transcripts yielded amplified TCR beta CDR3 regions. TCR CDR3 underwent first-round RT-PCR with the HTBI primer set. TCRdb reanalysed the multiplex PCR reads using MiXCR and keeps one entry per CDR3 protein. Seen here are 300,000 or so distinct CDR3 sequences, about a sixth observed once, and the top ten hold around 55%. Sequenced input: blood. The receptors derive from a woman in her sixties with Graves' ophthalmopathy.

J is TRBJ2-3 and V is TRBV19, with TRBD2 as a possible D gene (6 bases). With 3 bases removed from V and 0 bases from J, the gap between germline ends came to 7 bases. CDR3 size: 14 residues. The germline V gene encodes CDR1 LNHDA and CDR2 SQIVND (reference sequence). The CDR3 sequence: CASSIGGSTDTQYF. The CDR3 region has the DNA TGTGCCAGTAGTATTGGGGGGAGCACAGATACGCAGTATTTT.

CDR3 nucleotides: TGTGCCAGCTCACCAACACCCTCAATCTCCTACAATGAGCAGTTCTTC. Its protein is CASSPTPSISYNEQFF. V is TRBV18 and J is TRBJ2-1; D unresolved. V lost 2 bases to trimming and J lost 0 bases, with 11 bases between them. This CDR3 is built from 16 residues. Germline V gene data show CDR1 as KGHSH and CDR2 as LQKENI.

Many counts were recorded for this clonotype. The rearrangement joins TRBV19 to TRBJ2-2; D is undetermined. This CDR3 comprises 13 residues. Per germline, CDR1 LNHDA and CDR2 SQIVND (reference sequence). V was shortened by 4 bases and J by 0 bases, with 3 bases between the two germline ends. CDR3: CASSNANTGELFF. CDR3 in DNA: TGTGCCAGTAGTAACGCGAACACCGGGGAGCTGTTTTTT. Drawing the rest from reference TRBV19 and TRBJ2-2, the complete variable domain is DGGITQSPKYLFRKEGQNVTLSCEQNLNHDAMYWYRQDPGQGLRLIYYSQIVNDFQKGDIAEGYSVSREKKESFPLTVTSAQKNPTAFYLCASSNANTGELFFGEGSRLTVL.

This clonotype was counted a single time. Just one base apart from a much larger clone, this may be a read error. This chain links TRBV6-2 or TRBV6-3 with TRBJ1-1; weak D call: TRBD1 (6 bases). Germline lookup yields CDR1 MNHEY and CDR2 SVGEGT. V lost 7 bases and J lost 3, with 15 bases in between. The CDR3 consists of 14 residues. The CDR3 bases are TGTGCCAGCAAAAGGGGGTCGTTGGACACTGAAGCTTTCTTT. Amino acid sequence: CASKRGSLDTEAFF.

This clonotype was found many times. The chain recombines TRBV5-1 with TRBJ2-3, with D perhaps matching TRBD1 (6 bases). The V gene's germline CDR1 is SGHRS and CDR2 YFSETQ. This CDR3 region has 14 residues. V gave up 0 bases and J gave up 5 bases, with 10 bases separating them. The CDR3 DNA reads TGCGCCAGCAGCTTGGCCCAGGGGCGAGATACGCAGTATTTT. Protein product: CASSLAQGRDTQYF.

This clonotype occurred many times. V and J are TRBV27 and TRBJ2-2, with D possibly being TRBD2 (6 bases). Trimming took off 1 base at V and 1 base at J, with 16 bases between the two ends. This CDR3 region has 18 residues. Germline lookup yields CDR1 MNHEY and CDR2 SMNVEV (reference sequence). CDR3 in DNA: TGTGCCAGCAGTTTATTCCCTCAAATCGGGGGGAACACCGGGGAGCTGTTTTTT. Its translation: CASSLFPQIGGNTGELFF.

V and J are TRBV18 and TRBJ1-5; D is unclear. This CDR3 contains 15 residues. V gave up 3 bases and J gave up 3 bases, with 12 bases separating them. Germline CDR1 and CDR2: KGHSH and LQKENI. CDR3 DNA sequence: TGTGCCAGCTCACCGCCCGGATCCGACAATCAGCCCCAGCATTTT. The encoded protein is CASSPPGSDNQPQHF.

This clonotype occurred many times. The chain has TRBV12-3 or TRBV12-4 and TRBJ2-4; TRBD2 is a possible D gene (6 bases). The V gene lost 2 bases and the J gene lost 1 base, with 15 bases spanning the gap. The CDR3 has 17 residues. In DNA, the CDR3 is TGTGCCAGCAGTTTATGGGCGGGGTTTAGGGCCAAAAACATTCAGTACTTC. This sequence encodes CASSLWAGFRAKNIQYF.

This clonotype has a count of ten or more. CDR3 amino acids: CASSQDYGYTF. CDR3 sequence (DNA): TGTGCCAGCAGCCAAGATTATGGCTACACCTTC. This chain links TRBV3-1 with TRBJ1-2; D gene ambiguous. This CDR3 region has 11 residues. Trimming stripped 0 bases from V and 5 bases from J, with 1 base between. Germline V lookup: CDR1 LGHDT, CDR2 YNNKEL (reference sequence).

This clonotype came up many times. CDR3 amino acids: CASSLVGGAGYSNQPQHF. In DNA form, the CDR3 reads TGTGCCAGCAGCCTCGTGGGGGGCGCGGGCTATAGCAATCAGCCCCAGCATTTT. This chain connects TRBV28 to TRBJ1-5; D is perhaps TRBD1 (6 bases). The length of the CDR3 is 18 residues. Trimming pared 6 bases from V and 0 bases from J, leaving 21 bases between. Germline CDR1 is MDHEN and CDR2 is SYDVKM.

J is TRBJ1-5 and V is TRBV7-9; D uncertain. The CDR3 sequence is 13 residues long. CDR1 is SEHNR and CDR2 is FQNEAQ in the germline V gene (reference sequence). Trimming shortened V by 4 bases and J by 6 bases, and 10 bases separated the two germline ends. This CDR3 reads CASSSLEAQPQHF. The CDR3, as DNA: TGTGCCAGCAGCTCGCTTGAAGCTCAGCCCCAGCATTTT.

V usage is TRBV3-1 and J usage is TRBJ2-2; D could derive from TRBD1 or TRBD2 (6 bases each). Germline V gene lookup returns CDR1 LGHDT and CDR2 YNNKEL (reference sequence). The ends were cut back, 2 bases at V and 6 bases at J, with 7 bases in the middle. This CDR3 is built from 13 residues. The CDR3 DNA follows: TGTGCCAGCAGCCAACGGGGGCCCGGGGAGCTGTTTTTT. This sequence encodes CASSQRGPGELFF.

This clonotype has more than one count but fewer than ten. A read error is possible here, since a much larger clone lies one base away. The chain carries TRBV6-1 and TRBJ2-5; D unresolved. Germline CDR1 and CDR2: MNHNS and SASEGT. Trimming pared 8 bases from V and 3 bases from J, leaving 19 bases between. There are 15 residues in the CDR3. CDR3 bases: TGTGCCAGCTCAAAGGGCGCCCTTCGGGAAGAGACCCAGTACTTC. This gives the protein CASSKGALREETQYF.

This chain connects TRBV5-1 to TRBJ2-5; the match to TRBD1 covers 9 bases. This CDR3 comprises 15 residues. Germline trimming cut 4 bases from V and 4 bases from J; bases unmatched to any gene: 8. CDR1 and CDR2 (germline): SGHRS, YFSETQ. The CDR3, as DNA: TGCGCCAGCAGCCCGGGCTGGGACAGGGCAGAGACCCAGTACTTC. Translating gives CASSPGWDRAETQYF.

The sample holds many counts of this clonotype. The chain carries TRBV29-1 and TRBJ2-3; D tentatively fits TRBD1 or TRBD2 (5 bases each). In germline, CDR1 is SQVTM, CDR2 ANQGSEA. V lost 3 bases, J lost 6 bases, and 16 bases lay in between. The length of the CDR3 is 14 residues. The DNA of the CDR3 is TGCAGCGTTGATGGGACCCTAATCCCGGATACGCAGTATTTT. It translates to CSVDGTLIPDTQYF.

This clonotype came up many times. This chain joins TRBV6-1 and TRBJ2-7, with D possibly being TRBD1 or TRBD2 (5 bases each). This CDR3 has 13 amino acids. The ends were cut back, 6 bases at V and 2 bases at J, with 11 bases in the middle. CDR1 and CDR2 from the germline V gene are MNHNS and SASEGT. The DNA of the CDR3 is TGTGCCAGCAGACGGGGCAGCGCCTACGAGCAGTACTTC. Its protein is CASRRGSAYEQYF.

This rearrangement joins TRBV9 to TRBJ1-6, with a weak D call TRBD1 (6 bases). Germline lookup yields CDR1 SGDLS and CDR2 YYNGEE. Deletions cut 3 bases from V and 14 bases from J, with 21 bases between. This CDR3 has 15 amino acids. The CDR3 region is CASSESGQGVLALHF. DNA of the CDR3: TGTGCCAGCAGCGAATCGGGACAAGGCGTTTTGGCCCTCCACTTT.

This clonotype was picked up many times. V and J are TRBV5-1 and TRBJ1-2; the D is unclear. Per germline, CDR1 SGHRS and CDR2 YFSETQ. Trimming cost V 0 bases and J 4 bases, with 10 bases left between them. This CDR3 spans 14 amino acids. For the CDR3, the DNA is TGCGCCAGCAGCTTGGAATCAGCGGGCTATGGCTACACCTTC. Encoded protein: CASSLESAGYGYTF.

This clonotype showed up many times. The J gene is TRBJ2-7, the V gene TRBV28; D possibly corresponds to TRBD1 (7 bases). Trimming took 8 bases from V and 2 from J, leaving 19 bases between them. Germline CDR1 MDHEN, CDR2 SYDVKM. This CDR3 is built from 15 residues. The CDR3 sequence: CASGFGGTVTYEQYF. Written as DNA, the CDR3 is TGTGCCAGCGGGTTCGGCGGGACAGTTACCTACGAGCAGTACTTC.

The gene calls are TRBV20-1 and TRBJ1-1; 7 bases fit TRBD1. Unmatched junction bases numbered 5, after V lost 1 base and J lost 6 bases. CDR1 DFQATT and CDR2 SNEGSKA come from the germline V gene (reference sequence). The CDR3 is made up of 13 amino acids. The CDR3 DNA follows: TGCAGTGCTAGAGGACAGGGCGGGCCTGAAGCTTTCTTT. It specifies CSARGQGGPEAFF.

This clonotype was detected a few times. The CDR3 nucleotides are TGTGCCTCCTCGATAGAGACAGGGTTAGGGGAGCAGTACTTC. Protein: CASSIETGLGEQYF. The rearrangement uses TRBV30 and TRBJ2-7, with 7 positions matching TRBD1. Germline loops: CDR1 GTSNPN, CDR2 SVGIG (reference sequence). V gave up 7 bases and J gave up 7 bases; unmatched junction bases: 16. CDR3 size: 14 residues.

This clonotype came up many times. The chain employs TRBV20-1 and TRBJ2-3; TRBD1 matches at 7 bases. Germline-derived CDR1 and CDR2 are DFQATT and SNEGSKA (reference sequence). V was pared by 5 bases and J by 2 bases, with 7 bases of the junction left unmatched. The CDR3 extends over 14 amino acids. The CDR3 region has the DNA TGCAGTGCTGACAGGGACATCCTCACAGATACGCAGTATTTT. Translated: CSADRDILTDTQYF.

This clonotype has just a few counts. The V and J genes are TRBV6-5 and TRBJ1-6, with D unclear. Germline V gives CDR1 MNHEY, CDR2 SVGAGI. Deletions cut 2 bases from V and 12 bases from J, with 20 bases between. The CDR3 consists of 16 residues. CDR3 bases: TGTGCCAGCAGTTACAGTAGCGTCGGCAGTGGATTACCCCTCCACTTT. It specifies CASSYSSVGSGLPLHF.